What follows describes a single T cell receptor beta chain. The antigen is unknown. The data were taken from a study of cytomegalovirus exposure and HLA in healthy donors. About the research overall: Roughly 180 million T cells yielded 90 million to 130 million unique TCR beta sequences, as an earlier analysis found. Findings and caveats of the study: The study found most TCR sequences rare, yet found some public TCRs in many donors.

The CDR3 is made up of 13 amino acids. The germline V gene has CDR1 SGHDN and CDR2 FVKESK. Trimming removed 5 bases from V and 4 bases from J, with 6 bases in between. At sampling all donors were nominally healthy, likely with unrecorded immune exposures. PCR involved 60 Vbeta and 13 Jbeta primers. Assay: immunoSEQ multiplex PCR; the TCRdb copy retains only in-frame clones and omits some. The table lists 150,000 to 170,000 clones, about 68% of them singletons. Material: PBMCs. The chain joins TRBV14 to TRBJ2-6, with D uncertain. This sequence was found in a man younger than 30 in good health and CMV-seronegative. Here the CDR3 reads CASSSSGANVLTF. Written as DNA, the CDR3 is TGTGCCAGCAGCTCATCCGGGGCCAACGTCCTGACTTTC.